Below are 23 T cell receptor beta chains sequenced from a single sample in a study of T cell responses to AZD1222 COVID-19 vaccine. Assay: immunoSEQ multiplex PCR; the TCRdb copy retains only in-frame clones and omits some. The data hold about 77,000 clones, with roughly 90% observed a single time. The sequencing here drew on peripheral blood, taken 28 days after the second AZD1222 dose. These receptors were taken from an adult who received the AZD1222 COVID-19 vaccine.

V gene TRBV20-1 combines with J gene TRBJ2-5; 7 positions agree with TRBD2. Per the germline V gene, CDR1 is DFQATT and CDR2 is SNEGSKA (reference sequence). The trim removed 7 bases at V and 4 bases at J, leaving 3 bases unmatched. The CDR3 totals 11 residues. CDR3 region: CSGGGGETQYF. As DNA, the CDR3 is TGCAGTGGGGGGGGAGGAGAGACCCAGTACTTC.

The chain employs TRBV12-5 and TRBJ1-1; D ambiguous. CDR3 length: 14 amino acids. Trimming pared 6 bases from V and 1 base from J, leaving 12 bases between. In germline, CDR1 is LGHNT, CDR2 FRNRAP. In DNA form, the CDR3 reads TGTGCTAGTGGGCACTACTTTGGGAACACTGAAGCTTTCTTT. Its protein is CASGHYFGNTEAFF.

This chain joins TRBV6-6 and TRBJ2-7; TRBD1 matches 7 bases. Germline V gene data show CDR1 as MNHNY and CDR2 as SVGAGI (reference sequence). V was pared by 7 bases and J by 7 bases, with 13 bases of the junction left unmatched. This CDR3 is 14 amino acids long. The CDR3 reads CASTPGSRGREQYF. CDR3 coding DNA: TGTGCCAGCACCCCGGGCAGCAGGGGGAGAGAGCAGTACTTC.

The genes are TRBV19 and TRBJ2-1; TRBD2 agrees at 12 bases. The CDR3 length is 16 residues. With 2 bases clipped from V and 10 bases from J, the junction kept 9 bases outside the gene matches. CDR1 and CDR2 (germline): LNHDA, SQIVND (reference sequence). The DNA of the CDR3 is TGTGCCAGTAGTATACCAGGACTAGCGGGAATAGGGGAGCAGTTCTTC. Residues: CASSIPGLAGIGEQFF.

This chain uses TRBV21-1 with TRBJ1-6; TRBD1 is the table's D call and was not checked against the DNA. TRBV21-1 is a recognized pseudogene. The CDR3 length is 15 residues. The CDR3, as DNA: TGTGCCAGCAGCAGCCGACAGGTAATGGGCTCACCCCTCCACTTT. Residues: CASSSRQVMGSPLHF.

The chain has TRBV5-6 and TRBJ2-3; D possibly uses TRBD1 or TRBD2 (5 bases each). This CDR3 contains 11 residues. Germline CDR1 reads SGHDT; CDR2 reads YYEEEE. V gave up 3 bases and J gave up 6 bases, with 5 bases separating them. The DNA for the CDR3 is TGTGCCAGCAGCTGGGGGGATACGCAGTATTTT. Protein: CASSWGDTQYF.

The chain links TRBV11-2 to TRBJ2-3; D gene unclear. V lost 0 bases and J lost 3, with 7 bases in between. This CDR3 is 14 amino acids long. In germline, CDR1 is SGHAT, CDR2 FQNNGV. The CDR3 protein is CASSLERRTDTQYF. The CDR3 DNA is TGTGCCAGCAGCTTAGAGAGGCGTACAGATACGCAGTATTTT.

This rearrangement joins TRBV4-2 to TRBJ1-6, with a possible D match to TRBD1 (5 bases). There are 15 residues in the CDR3. The ends were cut back, 4 bases at V and 7 bases at J, with 14 bases in the middle. Germline V gene lookup returns CDR1 LGHNA and CDR2 YNFKEQ. The CDR3 spells CASSRPGTDNSPLHF. The CDR3 region has the DNA TGTGCCAGCAGCCGACCGGGGACGGACAATTCACCCCTCCACTTT.

V is TRBV21-1 and J is TRBJ2-2; the DNA was not used to check the table's D call, TRBD1. TRBV21-1 corresponds to a pseudogene. This CDR3 comprises 15 residues. The CDR3, as DNA: TGTGCCAGCACTGATCAGGGGGCGTACACCGGGGAGCTGTTTTTT. It yields the protein CASTDQGAYTGELFF.

This clone was seen just once. This rearrangement joins TRBV14 to TRBJ1-6; TRBD1 aligns across 8 bases. After removal of 5 bases from V and 8 bases from J, the junction contained 8 bases not matched to a gene. Germline V gene lookup returns CDR1 SGHDN and CDR2 FVKESK. The CDR3 loop spans 15 amino acids. Here the CDR3 reads CASSSTGTGHSPLHF. The DNA of the CDR3 is TGTGCCAGCAGCTCAACCGGGACAGGTCATTCACCCCTCCACTTT.

The CDR3 bases are TGTGCCAGCCGGTCCCCTAGGGAAGAGACCCAGTACTTC. Amino acid sequence: CASRSPREETQYF. The gene calls are TRBV5-4 and TRBJ2-5; D not resolved. V was pared by 7 bases and J by 3 bases, with 13 bases between. This CDR3 is built from 13 residues. Germline V lookup: CDR1 SGHNT, CDR2 YYREEE (reference sequence).

The rearrangement links TRBV6-5 to TRBJ2-3; D is possibly TRBD1 or TRBD2 (5 bases each). Trimming cost V 5 bases and J 6 bases, with 15 bases left between them. From germline, CDR1 is MNHEY and CDR2 SVGAGI. The CDR3 length is 14 residues. In DNA form, the CDR3 reads TGTGCCAGCAGTCCGGGGCTCGCCTGGGATACGCAGTATTTT. Translation: CASSPGLAWDTQYF.

In this sample, this clone turned up a few times. This chain links TRBV4-1 with TRBJ1-1, with TRBD1 identical over 7 bases. The CDR3 is 20 amino acids. Germline CDR1 MGHRA, CDR2 YSYEKL. With 4 bases clipped from V and 1 base from J, the junction kept 21 bases outside the gene matches. The CDR3 DNA follows: TGCGCCAGCAGCCTAGGGAGGTCGGGACAGATTTCTACAACGAACACTGAAGCTTTCTTT. Its translation: CASSLGRSGQISTTNTEAFF.

The chain combines TRBV24-1 with TRBJ1-2; D is possibly TRBD1 (5 bases). V dropped 3 bases and J dropped 9 bases, with 19 bases sitting between them. CDR3 length: 15 amino acids. The germline V gene has CDR1 KGHDR and CDR2 SFDVKD. CDR3 sequence reads: CATSDQLGGGMSYTF. In DNA, the CDR3 is TGTGCCACCAGTGATCAACTTGGGGGAGGTATGAGCTACACCTTC.

The chain links TRBV18 to TRBJ1-1; D remains ambiguous. Germline V gene data show CDR1 as KGHSH and CDR2 as LQKENI. V lost 5 bases to trimming and J lost 4 bases, with 20 bases between them. The CDR3 totals 16 residues. The CDR3 sequence: CASSVRGRQAATEAFF. In DNA, the CDR3 is TGTGCCAGCTCAGTAAGAGGTCGTCAGGCGGCCACTGAAGCTTTCTTT.

The genes are TRBV27 and TRBJ2-7, with D perhaps matching TRBD2 (5 bases). The ends were cut back, 2 bases at V and 2 bases at J, with 10 bases in the middle. Looked up from germline, CDR1 is MNHEY and CDR2 is SMNVEV (reference sequence). CDR3 length: 14 amino acids. The CDR3 loop reads CASSLRESAYEQYF. The CDR3 region has the DNA TGTGCCAGCAGTTTAAGGGAGAGCGCCTACGAGCAGTACTTC.

V gene TRBV6-5 combines with J gene TRBJ2-1; D could derive from TRBD1 or TRBD2 (5 bases each). This CDR3 comprises 15 residues. V dropped 2 bases and J dropped 4 bases, with 12 bases sitting between them. Germline assignment: CDR1 MNHEY and CDR2 SVGAGI. The CDR3 loop reads CASSYPPGTYNEQFF. CDR3 nucleotides: TGTGCCAGCAGTTACCCCCCGGGGACGTACAATGAGCAGTTCTTC.

The V and J genes are TRBV5-1 and TRBJ1-6, with 7 bases lining up with TRBD1. The ends lost 5 bases at V and 10 bases at J; junction bases unmatched: 12. The length of the CDR3 is 15 residues. Per the germline V gene, CDR1 is SGHRS and CDR2 is YFSETQ. CDR3: CASREEGAMGSPLHF. CDR3 bases: TGCGCCAGCAGGGAAGAGGGGGCAATGGGATCACCCCTCCACTTT.

CDR3 nucleotide sequence: TGCAGCGTCCGGCCTAGCACAGATACGCAGTATTTT. Translated: CSVRPSTDTQYF. The rearrangement links TRBV29-1 to TRBJ2-3; D is unclear. The CDR3 sequence is 12 residues long. The germline V and J ends were trimmed by 6 bases and 0 bases, with 7 bases remaining between them. From germline, CDR1 is SQVTM and CDR2 ANQGSEA.

The chain joins TRBV29-1 to TRBJ2-7; D could derive from TRBD1 or TRBD2 (5 bases each). The germline V and J ends were trimmed by 7 bases and 2 bases, with 18 bases remaining between them. This CDR3 is built from 14 residues. Germline CDR1 reads SQVTM; CDR2 reads ANQGSEA. Here the CDR3 DNA reads TGCAGCGGAATCGGGGCCAGTGCTGCCTACGAGCAGTACTTC. Its protein is CSGIGASAAYEQYF.

This clone appeared once. The rearrangement uses TRBV19 and TRBJ2-1, with TRBD2 matching over 8 bases. Trimming removed 5 bases from V and 5 bases from J; junction bases left unmatched: 5. This CDR3 contains 14 residues. Germline-derived CDR1 and CDR2 are LNHDA and SQIVND (reference sequence). The CDR3 is CASSGAGGNNEQFF. The CDR3 region has the DNA TGTGCCAGTAGTGGGGCGGGAGGAAACAATGAGCAGTTCTTC.

The gene calls are TRBV18 and TRBJ1-4; D might be TRBD1 (6 bases). The germline V gene has CDR1 KGHSH and CDR2 LQKENI. CDR3 length: 15 residues. Trimming left V 3 bases short and J 0 bases short, with 8 bases between. The CDR3 DNA reads TGTGCCAGCTCACCCGGACAGACAACTAATGAAAAACTGTTTTTT. Translation gives CASSPGQTTNEKLFF.

This sequence joins TRBV13 and TRBJ2-7; TRBD1 or TRBD2 may be the D gene (5 bases each). Trimming removed 7 bases at V and 6 bases at J, with 16 bases between. The germline gives CDR1 PRHDT, CDR2 FYEKMQ (reference sequence). This CDR3 spans 13 amino acids. The CDR3 is CASTLPGTVEQYF. CDR3 DNA sequence: TGTGCCAGCACCCTTCCGGGGACGGTCGAGCAGTACTTC.